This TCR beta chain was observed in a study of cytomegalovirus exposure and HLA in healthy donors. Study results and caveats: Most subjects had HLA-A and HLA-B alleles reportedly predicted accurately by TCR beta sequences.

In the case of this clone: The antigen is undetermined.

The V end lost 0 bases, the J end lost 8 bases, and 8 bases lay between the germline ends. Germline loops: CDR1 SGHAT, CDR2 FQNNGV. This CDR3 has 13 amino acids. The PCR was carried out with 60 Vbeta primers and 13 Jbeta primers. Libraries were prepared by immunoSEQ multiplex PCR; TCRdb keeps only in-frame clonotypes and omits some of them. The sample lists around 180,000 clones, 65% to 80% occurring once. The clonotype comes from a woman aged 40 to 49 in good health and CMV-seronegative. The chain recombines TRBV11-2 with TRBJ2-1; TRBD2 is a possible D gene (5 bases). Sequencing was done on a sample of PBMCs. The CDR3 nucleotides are TGTGCCAGCAGCTTAGATCGGGGTGATGAGCAGTTCTTC. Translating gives CASSLDRGDEQFF.